Shown below are 20 T cell receptor beta chains from a single sample sequenced in a study of cytomegalovirus exposure and HLA in healthy donors (TCRdb year 2017). Libraries were prepared through the immunoSEQ multiplex PCR assay. The multiplex PCR relied on a mix of 60 forward primers for TCR Vbeta segments and 13 reverse primers for TCR Jbeta segments. In TCRdb, the immuneACCESS table is reduced to in-frame sequences with V and J assigned. These tables do not hold every clone; where another copy was compared, an unresolved V gene accounts for under half, and the others remain unexplained. This sample has around 170,000 clones in its table, and around 80% of those were observed once. Of the sample, 1.5% falls within the top ten clones. Sequencing input: PBMCs. The receptors were sampled from a man aged 40-49 years in good health and CMV-seronegative.

The rearrangement joins TRBV18 to TRBJ2-3, with 7 bases fitting TRBD1. Per the germline V gene, CDR1 is KGHSH and CDR2 is LQKENI. The CDR3 spans 16 residues. V gave up 4 bases and J gave up 3 bases; unmatched junction bases: 10. The CDR3 DNA is TGTGCCAGCTCACTACAAACAGGGGCTAGGACAGATACGCAGTATTTT. It encodes CASSLQTGARTDTQYF.

This clone was counted between two and nine times. The chain combines TRBV29-1 with TRBJ1-2, with 8 bases matching TRBD1. Germline CDR1 is SQVTM and CDR2 is ANQGSEA. Trimming at V came to 8 bases and at J to 5 bases, leaving 7 bases not matched to a gene. This CDR3 region has 12 residues. CDR3 amino acids: CSSETGAYGYTF. As DNA, the CDR3 is TGCAGCTCTGAGACAGGGGCTTATGGCTACACCTTC.

The V call is TRBV28, the J call TRBJ1-1; D call uncertain. The germline V gene has CDR1 MDHEN and CDR2 SYDVKM. This CDR3 is 18 amino acids long. V shed 7 bases and J shed 1 base, with 25 bases lying between them. CDR3 nucleotide sequence: TGTGCCAGCATACCAGATTCGGGCATCACGAGGGAGAACACTGAAGCTTTCTTT. Translated, it gives CASIPDSGITRENTEAFF.

The chain recombines TRBV5-1 with TRBJ1-4; D gene ambiguous. Germline CDR1 SGHRS, CDR2 YFSETQ. The CDR3 contains 14 residues. V was shortened by 4 bases and J by 0 bases, with 7 bases between the two germline ends. The CDR3 sequence: CASSGLATNEKLFF. For the CDR3, the DNA is TGCGCCAGCAGCGGGCTGGCAACTAATGAAAAACTGTTTTTT.

This clone was picked up a small number of times. The chain carries TRBV4-3 and TRBJ2-5, with TRBD1 matching over 10 bases. Germline V CDR1 and CDR2: LGHNA, YSLEER. V was clipped by 4 bases and J by 5 bases; unmatched bases: 7. The CDR3 covers 15 residues. CDR3 coding DNA: TGCGCCAGCAGCCCCAGGGACAGGGGTCCTGAGACCCAGTACTTC. This encodes CASSPRDRGPETQYF.

The chain recombines TRBV7-9 with TRBJ1-1; 7 bases agree with TRBD1. The CDR3 covers 14 residues. Germline CDR1 is SEHNR and CDR2 is FQNEAQ (reference sequence). V trimming: 1 base; J trimming: 3 bases; junction bases outside the gene matches: 2. CDR3 sequence (DNA): TGTGCCAGCAGCTTAGGAGGGACAGACACTGAAGCTTTCTTT. This encodes CASSLGGTDTEAFF.

V usage is TRBV5-1 and J usage is TRBJ1-4; the match to TRBD1 covers 8 bases. The germline V gene encodes CDR1 SGHRS and CDR2 YFSETQ. The CDR3 has 20 amino acids. V was pared by 1 base and J by 0 bases, with 14 bases of the junction left unmatched. The CDR3 DNA is TGCGCCAGCAGCTTGAGATACAGGGGGACCGGTCATTCAACTAATGAAAAACTGTTTTTT. Protein sequence: CASSLRYRGTGHSTNEKLFF.

J is TRBJ2-7 and V is TRBV28; possibly TRBD1 for D (6 bases). Trimming left V 7 bases short and J 0 bases short, with 13 bases between. This CDR3 contains 14 residues. The germline gives CDR1 MDHEN, CDR2 SYDVKM. The CDR3 protein is CASMGTPSSYEQYF. The CDR3, as DNA: TGTGCCAGCATGGGGACACCTAGCTCCTACGAGCAGTACTTC.

The CDR3 DNA reads TGTGCCACCACGGGAGGGAGAGGGGACTATGGCTACACCTTC. Translation gives CATTGGRGDYGYTF. The genes are TRBV28 and TRBJ1-2; TRBD1 might be the D (5 bases). Looked up from germline, CDR1 is MDHEN and CDR2 is SYDVKM. Trimming cost V 10 bases and J 3 bases, with 18 bases left between them. The CDR3 spans 14 residues.

This clone was recorded a few times. The chain couples TRBV6-5 to TRBJ2-1, with 8 bases aligning to TRBD1. V lost 1 base and J lost 4; bases outside the gene matches: 6. The germline V gene has CDR1 MNHEY and CDR2 SVGAGI. The CDR3 runs 16 residues. CDR3 DNA sequence: TGTGCCAGCAGTTACTGGACAGGGTACCCTTACAATGAGCAGTTCTTC. Protein product: CASSYWTGYPYNEQFF.

The J gene is TRBJ1-2, the V gene TRBV30; the D is unclear. The V end was cut by 0 bases, the J end by 4 bases, with 15 bases between. The CDR3 is made up of 15 amino acids. CDR1 and CDR2 (germline): GTSNPN, SVGIG (reference sequence). CDR3 sequence reads: CAWSVQRRNVYGYTF. The CDR3 DNA is TGTGCCTGGAGTGTTCAACGCAGGAACGTCTATGGCTACACCTTC. The variable domain in full, completed from reference TRBV30 and TRBJ1-2, reads SQTIHQWPATLVQPVGSPLSLECTVEGTSNPNLYWYRQAAGRGLQLLFYSVGIGQISSEVPQNLSASRPQDRQFILSSKKLLLSDSGFYLCAWSVQRRNVYGYTFGSGTRLTVV.

The table lists this clone with a few counts. The CDR3, as DNA: TGTGCCAGCAGCCAAGATCAGGGGACTAATGAAAAACTGTTTTTT. Translation gives CASSQDQGTNEKLFF. The rearrangement joins TRBV4-2 to TRBJ1-4; tentative D call: TRBD1 (6 bases). CDR1 is LGHNA, CDR2 YNFKEQ, per germline. The CDR3 runs to 15 residues. The ends were cut back, 0 bases at V and 2 bases at J, with 7 bases in the middle.

This chain uses TRBV27 with TRBJ1-2; D call uncertain. V lost 1 base and J lost 3, with 12 bases in between. Per the germline V gene, CDR1 is MNHEY and CDR2 is SMNVEV (reference sequence). CDR3 length: 15 residues. This CDR3 is CASSLYFPSHYGYTF. In DNA form, the CDR3 reads TGTGCCAGCAGTTTATACTTCCCCTCCCACTATGGCTACACCTTC.

The chain is built from TRBV7-3 and TRBJ2-3, with 8 bases lining up with TRBD2. Germline V gene sequence: CDR1 SGHTA, CDR2 FQGTGA. This CDR3 contains 16 residues. J gave up 1 base and V 5 bases, and 8 bases lay outside the gene matches. CDR3 protein: CASSVNGGARTDTQYF. CDR3 nucleotide sequence: TGTGCCAGCAGCGTAAACGGGGGGGCCCGCACAGATACGCAGTATTTT.

The V call is TRBV28, the J call TRBJ2-3, with 7 bases fitting TRBD1. From germline, CDR1 is MDHEN and CDR2 SYDVKM. J gave up 3 bases and V 2 bases, and 8 bases lay outside the gene matches. This CDR3 spans 16 amino acids. This CDR3 is CASSLAGARGTDTQYF. CDR3 bases: TGTGCCAGCAGTTTAGCCGGGGCCAGGGGGACAGATACGCAGTATTTT.

The table lists this clone with a count of one. This chain joins TRBV5-1 and TRBJ2-3; 9 positions agree with TRBD2. The V segment lost 4 bases and the J segment 4 bases; nucleotides outside the gene matches: 7. Germline assignment: CDR1 SGHRS and CDR2 YFSETQ. The CDR3 extends over 15 amino acids. CDR3 in amino acids: CASSLSGSVSDTQYF. In DNA form, the CDR3 reads TGCGCCAGCAGCCTTAGCGGGAGTGTCTCAGATACGCAGTATTTT. The complete variable domain, with remaining parts taken from reference TRBV5-1 and TRBJ2-3, reads KAGVTQTPRYLIKTRGQQVTLSCSPISGHRSVSWYQQTPGQGLQFLFEYFSETQRNKGNFPGRFSGRQFSNSRSEMNVSTLELGDSALYLCASSLSGSVSDTQYFGPGTRLTVL.

This clone has just one count. This chain links TRBV28 with TRBJ2-7, with TRBD2 matching 12 bases. V was clipped by 6 bases and J by 7 bases; unmatched bases: 10. Germline CDR1 is MDHEN and CDR2 is SYDVKM. The CDR3 is 15 amino acids. The CDR3 is CASRSPSGRAQEQYF. Written as DNA, the CDR3 is TGTGCCAGCAGGTCGCCTAGCGGGAGGGCTCAGGAGCAGTACTTC.

As for this clone: One end of the junction does not line up with germline, which may come from a read error. The genes are TRBV7-7 and TRBJ2-7; TRBD1 matches at 12 bases. Looked up from germline, CDR1 is SSHAT and CDR2 is FNYEAQ (reference sequence). The CDR3 loop spans 14 amino acids. CDR3 in DNA: TGTGCTAGCAGCCTGGGACAGGGGGCAGGGGAGCAGTACTTC. This gives the protein CASSLGQGAGEQYF.

The chain links TRBV2 to TRBJ1-6; weak D call: TRBD1 (6 bases). Germline CDR1 SNHLY, CDR2 FYNNEI. The CDR3 loop spans 14 amino acids. V was shortened by 4 bases and J by 7 bases, with 11 bases between the two germline ends. The CDR3 coding sequence is TGTGCCAGCAGTGGGGACAAACCAAATTCACCCCTCCACTTT. It codes for CASSGDKPNSPLHF.

The V and J genes are TRBV7-9 and TRBJ2-7, with D possibly TRBD1 on 6 matching bases. V dropped 2 bases and J dropped 5 bases, with 16 bases sitting between them. The germline V gene encodes CDR1 SEHNR and CDR2 FQNEAQ (reference sequence). The CDR3 consists of 15 residues. Here the CDR3 DNA reads TGTGCCAGCAGCTTAACAGGGTCTAACCTGGACGAGCAGTACTTC. Its protein is CASSLTGSNLDEQYF.